These T cell receptor beta chains were read from a single sample in a study of beta chain features in type 1 diabetes. Clones were sequenced by immunoSEQ multiplex PCR, and TCRdb holds only the in-frame ones, with some missing. The sample has 500,000 to 800,000 clones; about an eighth are singletons. The material sequenced was naive CD4+ T cells from blood. Receptor source: a man aged 25 to 40 with type 1 diabetes. The CDR3 runs from the conserved cysteine through the conserved F or W. Each record gives: CDR3 protein, CDR3 DNA, D gene, V gene, clone size, J gene. The D gene is left open where the match is weak. Clone size is stated in some rows and not others, as once, few, many or a class when expanded.

CDR3: CARAAGPNSPLHF
DNA: TGTGCGAGAGCGGCAGGGCCCAATTCACCCCTCCACTTT
D: -
V: TRBV30
size: few
J: TRBJ1-6

CDR3: CASGTGNHQPQHF
DNA: TGTGCCAGTGGGACAGGGAATCATCAGCCCCAGCATTTT
D: TRBD1
V: TRBV6-6
size: -
J: TRBJ1-5

CDR3: CASSGGTQETQYF
DNA: TGTGCCAGCAGTGGCGGAACCCAAGAGACCCAGTACTTC
D: -
V: TRBV2
size: -
J: TRBJ2-5

CDR3: CASSLPGQQADTQYF
DNA: TGTGCCAGCAGCTTACCCGGACAGCAAGCAGATACGCAGTATTTT
D: -
V: TRBV7-6
size: -
J: TRBJ2-3

CDR3: CASSTTGETGELFF
DNA: TGTGCCAGCAGCACCACCGGGGAGACCGGGGAGCTGTTTTTT
D: -
V: TRBV11-3
size: few
J: TRBJ2-2

CDR3: CASSFELGFNQPQHF
DNA: TGTGCCAGCAGTTTCGAACTGGGATTCAATCAGCCCCAGCATTTT
D: -
V: TRBV7-2
size: -
J: TRBJ1-5

CDR3: CAISLAGGAVDTQYF
DNA: TGTGCCATCAGTCTAGCGGGGGGTGCGGTAGATACGCAGTATTTT
D: TRBD2
V: TRBV10-3
size: -
J: TRBJ2-3

CDR3: CAISEGLGDTQYF
DNA: TGTGCCATCAGTGAGGGGTTAGGAGATACGCAGTATTTT
D: -
V: TRBV10-3
size: -
J: TRBJ2-3

CDR3: CASSLGGTNQETQYF
DNA: TGTGCCAGCAGCCTCGGAGGGACAAACCAAGAGACCCAGTACTTC
D: -
V: TRBV4-2
size: few
J: TRBJ2-5

CDR3: CASSLEEGSGYTF
DNA: TGTGCCAGCAGCTTAGAGGAGGGGTCCGGCTACACCTTC
D: -
V: TRBV7-9
size: -
J: TRBJ1-2

CDR3: CAWSLGLETQYF
DNA: TGTGCCTGGAGTTTGGGGCTGGAGACCCAGTACTTC
D: -
V: TRBV30
size: -
J: TRBJ2-5

CDR3: CASSLGQGRVIEAFF
DNA: TGTGCCAGCAGCCTAGGACAGGGGAGGGTTATTGAAGCTTTCTTT
D: TRBD1
V: TRBV11-2
size: few
J: TRBJ1-1

CDR3: CASRKGLAAISYEQYF
DNA: TGTGCCAGCAGAAAGGGGCTAGCGGCTATCTCCTACGAGCAGTACTTC
D: TRBD2
V: TRBV28
size: -
J: TRBJ2-7

CDR3: CASSREPSYEQYF
DNA: TGTGCCAGCAGTCGGGAACCCTCCTACGAGCAGTACTTC
D: -
V: TRBV7-2
size: -
J: TRBJ2-7